This TCR beta chain was identified in a study of cytomegalovirus exposure and HLA in healthy donors. Findings and caveats of the study: Productive rates of about 87% or about 30% were seen for most TCR beta V segments in an earlier analysis.

This clone was recorded a few times. Its target is not known. Germline lookup yields CDR1 SGHTA and CDR2 FQGNSA. The length of the CDR3 is 14 residues. With 5 bases clipped from V and 1 base from J, the junction kept 1 base outside the gene matches. Researchers ran the PCR with 60 Vbeta and 13 Jbeta primers. Profiling relied on immunoSEQ multiplex PCR, and the TCRdb table lists in-frame clones only, not all of them. The sample shows roughly 260,000 clones, 84% of them seen only once. The source material was PBMCs. The chain has TRBV7-2 and TRBJ2-3; 9 positions agree with TRBD2. The clonotype comes from a woman aged 40 to 55 in good health and CMV-seropositive. CDR3 bases: TGTGCCAGCAGCCCTAGCGGGGGCACAGATACGCAGTATTTT. It translates to CASSPSGGTDTQYF. Combining the CDR3 with reference TRBV7-2 and TRBJ2-3 gives the whole variable domain GAGVSQSPSNKVTEKGKDVELRCDPISGHTALYWYRQSLGQGLEFLIYFQGNSAPDKSGLPSDRFSAERTGGSVSTLTIQRTQQEDSAVYLCASSPSGGTDTQYFGPGTRLTVL.